The sequence of this T cell receptor beta chain was determined in a study of shared clonotypes between healthy human individuals. Regarding the study as a whole: Rarefaction showed that sequencing of sorted subsets was incomplete (despite large depth). Memory subsets generally showed lower estimated richness than naive subsets.

J lost 1 base, V lost 0 bases, and 3 bases had no gene match. From germline, CDR1 is MGHRA and CDR2 YSYEKL. The length of the CDR3 is 17 residues. A deep-level run was used for the assay. Sorted-subset replicate PCR reactions contained 150 to 200 ng DNA, corresponding to approximately 30,000 T cell genomes. TCRdb keeps only in-frame clones here, not all; method: immunoSEQ multiplex PCR. This sample has some 1 million clones, with more than 65% found just once. About this clone: Antigen: not known. Other DNA sequences from this sample encode an identical CDR3 as well.

This chain links TRBV4-1 with TRBJ2-6, with 7 bases lining up with TRBD2. Sequencing was carried out using memory CD4+ T cells sorted from blood. Subset noted: CD45RA-negative fraction. This sequence originates from a man aged 18 to 29 in good health. The CDR3 is CASSQDPGGSGANVLTF. The CDR3 nucleotides are TGCGCCAGCAGCCAAGATCCGGGGGGATCTGGGGCCAACGTCCTGACTTTC.